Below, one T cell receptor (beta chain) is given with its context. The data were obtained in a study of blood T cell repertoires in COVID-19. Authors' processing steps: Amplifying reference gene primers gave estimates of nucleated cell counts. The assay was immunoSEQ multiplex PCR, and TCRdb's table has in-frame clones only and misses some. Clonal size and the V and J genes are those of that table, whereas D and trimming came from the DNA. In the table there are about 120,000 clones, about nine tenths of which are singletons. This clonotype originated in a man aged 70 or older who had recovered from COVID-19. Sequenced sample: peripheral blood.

In nucleotides, the CDR3 is TGTGCCAGCAGCCTCGGGGTCTCGACTTTCTACGAGCAGTACTTC. It yields the protein CASSLGVSTFYEQYF. The gene calls are TRBV7-2 and TRBJ2-7, with D maybe TRBD2 (5 bases). This CDR3 is built from 15 residues. Germline values: CDR1 SGHTA, CDR2 FQGNSA. The V end was cut by 5 bases, the J end by 3 bases, with 17 bases between. The variable domain in full, completed from reference TRBV7-2 and TRBJ2-7, reads GAGVSQSPSNKVTEKGKDVELRCDPISGHTALYWYRQSLGQGLEFLIYFQGNSAPDKSGLPSDRFSAERTGGSVSTLTIQRTQQEDSAVYLCASSLGVSTFYEQYFGPGTRLTVT.